This T cell receptor beta chain was captured in a study of cytomegalovirus exposure and HLA in healthy donors. The CDR3 length is 13 residues. V was clipped by 0 bases and J by 4 bases, with 7 bases between them. Germline lookup yields CDR1 SGHDT and CDR2 YYEEEE. This clone was seen only a few times. PCR amplification relied on 60 Vbeta primers (plus 13 Jbeta primers). Some clones are missing from TCRdb's copy, which holds only in-frame ones; the method was immunoSEQ multiplex PCR. The sample includes more than 95,000 clones, 60% to 70% of them seen just once. The V call is TRBV5-6, the J call TRBJ1-2; no firm D call. The clonotype comes from a woman between 50 and 59 years old in good health and CMV-seronegative. Sequencing input: PBMCs. This CDR3 reads CASSLVEGYGYTF. DNA of the CDR3: TGTGCCAGCAGCTTGGTGGAGGGCTATGGCTACACCTTC.